This entry describes one T cell receptor beta chain. The antigen is undetermined. The CDR3 is made up of 12 amino acids. Trimming removed 6 bases at V and 14 bases at J, with 16 bases between. Germline V gene data show CDR1 as LGHDT and CDR2 as YNNKEL (reference sequence). The data were taken from a study of early T cells in non-severe SARS-CoV-2 infection. General study points: VDJdb matches were skewed toward anti-spike CD8 T cell responses.

One entry per CDR3 protein, called by TCRdb with MiXCR from the 5' RACE reads. The repertoire consists of some 62,000 distinct CDR3 sequences, with roughly a tenth occurring once and the leading ten covering about 1.2%. The material sequenced was whole blood. This chain uses TRBV3-1 with TRBJ2-2; D is possibly TRBD2 (6 bases). The receptor comes from an adult who was a healthcare worker with PCR-confirmed SARS-CoV-2 infection or an uninfected control (not recorded which). The CDR3 reads CASSHRDSRLFF. DNA for the CDR3: TGTGCCAGCAGTCACCGGGACTCTCGACTGTTTTTT.